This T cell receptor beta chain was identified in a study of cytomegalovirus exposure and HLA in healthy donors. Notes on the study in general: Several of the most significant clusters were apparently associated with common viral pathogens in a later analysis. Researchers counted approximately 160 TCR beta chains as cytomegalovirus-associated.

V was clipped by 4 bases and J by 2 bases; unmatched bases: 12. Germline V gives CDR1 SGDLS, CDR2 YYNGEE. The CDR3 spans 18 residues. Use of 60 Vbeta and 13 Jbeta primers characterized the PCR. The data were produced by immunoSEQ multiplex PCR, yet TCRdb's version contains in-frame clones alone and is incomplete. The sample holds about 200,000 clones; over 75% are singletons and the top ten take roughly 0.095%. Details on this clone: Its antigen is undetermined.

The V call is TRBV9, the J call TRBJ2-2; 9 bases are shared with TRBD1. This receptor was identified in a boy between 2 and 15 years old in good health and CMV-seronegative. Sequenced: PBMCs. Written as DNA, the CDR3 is TGTGCCAGCAGCCTAATAGGCGACAGGGGGGGAAACACCGGGGAGCTGTTTTTT. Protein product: CASSLIGDRGGNTGELFF.